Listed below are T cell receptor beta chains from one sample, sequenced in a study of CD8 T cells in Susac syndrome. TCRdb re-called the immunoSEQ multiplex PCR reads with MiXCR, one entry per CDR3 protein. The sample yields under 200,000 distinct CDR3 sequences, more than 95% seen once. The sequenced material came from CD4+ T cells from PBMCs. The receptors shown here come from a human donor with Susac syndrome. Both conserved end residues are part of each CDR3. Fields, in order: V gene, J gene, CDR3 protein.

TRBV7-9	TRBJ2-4	CASSRRAASDIQYF
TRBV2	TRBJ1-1	CASSRQGGNTEAFF
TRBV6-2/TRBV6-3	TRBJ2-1	CASSPQTSGEQFF
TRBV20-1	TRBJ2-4	CSATGLGLAGESMDIQYF
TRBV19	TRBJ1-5	CASSSVGSQPQHF
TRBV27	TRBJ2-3	CASSPLAGGPQYF
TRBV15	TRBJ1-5	CATSRDRGQPQHF
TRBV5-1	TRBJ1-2	CASSLEQIPYGYTF
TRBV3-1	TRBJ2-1	CASSQDSLADNEQFF
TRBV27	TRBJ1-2	CASSFNRAAYGYTF
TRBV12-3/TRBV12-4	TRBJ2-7	CASTYGAYEQYF
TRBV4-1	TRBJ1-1	CASSQDLVVSAFF
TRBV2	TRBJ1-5	CASEGQGRGGNQPQHF
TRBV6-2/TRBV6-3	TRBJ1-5	CASSRDGSNQPQHF
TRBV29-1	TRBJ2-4	CSVEESQNIQYF
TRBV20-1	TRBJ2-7	CSAPDRSYEQYF
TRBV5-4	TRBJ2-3	CASSLGAGTDPPTDTQYF
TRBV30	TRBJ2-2	CAWSGDRGSGSTGELFF
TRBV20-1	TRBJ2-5	CSASKRLAKETQYF
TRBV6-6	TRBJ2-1	CASSYSQGWSYNEQFF
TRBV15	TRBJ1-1	CATSRDARVNTEAFF
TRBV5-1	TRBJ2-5	CASTRGTGEETQYF
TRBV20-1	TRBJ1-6	CSAHNRTDHRLALHF
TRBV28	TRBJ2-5	CASSGIEVREETQYF
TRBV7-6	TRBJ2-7	CASSLVDDSSYEQYF
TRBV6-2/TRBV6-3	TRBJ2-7	CASSSAAYEQYF
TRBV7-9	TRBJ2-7	CASSYRPHPNEQYF
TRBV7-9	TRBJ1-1	CASSFLEREAFF
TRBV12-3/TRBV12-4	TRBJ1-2	CASTETGWGQTNYGYTF
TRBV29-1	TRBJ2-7	CSVGRQGRSYEQYF
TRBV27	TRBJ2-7	CASSLLAGAYEQYF
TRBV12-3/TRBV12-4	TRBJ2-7	CASSLAVGQKNEQYF
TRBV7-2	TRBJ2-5	CASSPPGHLGETQYF
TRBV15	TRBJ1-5	CATSRTSQEYSNQPQHF
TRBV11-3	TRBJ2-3	CASSPGTSGSTDTQYF
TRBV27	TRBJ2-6	CASATPPGANVLTF
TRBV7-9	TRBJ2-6	CASSLIRGSGANVLTF
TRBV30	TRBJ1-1	CAWSVRQDTEAFF
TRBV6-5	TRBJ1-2	CASSYSSGENYGYTF
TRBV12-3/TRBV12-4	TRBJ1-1	CASSLGTGARDEAFF
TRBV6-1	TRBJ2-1	CASRVSVGSYNEQFF
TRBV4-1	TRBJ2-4	CASSQDPSRYIQYF
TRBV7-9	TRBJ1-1	CASSLWSTEAFF
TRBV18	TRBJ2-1	CASSPPVQGSQEQFF
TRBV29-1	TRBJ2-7	CSVGGGTPGYEQYF
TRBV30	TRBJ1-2	CAWSLTGQGDRGYTF
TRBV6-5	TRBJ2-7	CASRPGGFSSYEQYF